A selection of T cell receptor beta chains follows, all from one sample in a study of early T cells in non-severe SARS-CoV-2 infection. Using its own MiXCR run on the 5' RACE reads, TCRdb lists one record per CDR3 protein. Of some 77,000 distinct CDR3 sequences in the sample, 9.5% to 15% were seen once. Source material: whole blood. The receptor set was obtained from an adult who was a healthcare worker with PCR-confirmed SARS-CoV-2 infection or an uninfected control (not recorded which). The CDR3 runs from the conserved cysteine through the conserved F or W. D genes are given only for firm matches. Clone sizes are given selectively: once, few, many, or a class where the clone is expanded.

length	V	J	size	D	DNA	CDR3
15	TRBV15	TRBJ2-7	few	TRBD1	TGTGCCACCAGCACCCCCGGGACAGGGAATTACGAGCAGTACTTC	CATSTPGTGNYEQYF
15	TRBV7-9	TRBJ2-7	many	NA	TGTGCCAGCAGCTTAGGACCGGAGCAAAATTACGAGCAGTACTTC	CASSLGPEQNYEQYF
16	TRBV7-2	TRBJ1-2	few	NA	TGTGCCAGCAGCTTAGCGAGACAGCTTTCTAACTATGGCTACACCTTC	CASSLARQLSNYGYTF
14	TRBV7-2	TRBJ2-1	few	TRBD2	TGTGCCAGCAGCTTCACTAGCGGGGATAATGAGCAGTTCTTC	CASSFTSGDNEQFF
13	TRBV12-3/TRBV12-4	TRBJ2-1	few	NA	TGTGCCAGCAGTCCGCACTTGTACAATGAGCAGTTCTTC	CASSPHLYNEQFF
15	TRBV3-1	TRBJ1-1	NA	TRBD1	TGTGCCAGCAGCCCAGGGGACAGATACAACACTGAAGCTTTCTTT	CASSPGDRYNTEAFF
14	TRBV6-1	TRBJ2-3	many	TRBD2	TGTGCCAGCAGTGAAAGCAGCGGGAGGGATACGCAGTATTTT	CASSESSGRDTQYF
15	TRBV20-1	TRBJ2-4	many	NA	TGCAGTGCTAGAGAGGGGCTACTAGCCAAAAACATTCAGTACTTC	CSAREGLLAKNIQYF
15	TRBV2	TRBJ2-3	few	NA	TGTGCCAGCAGTGTCGGCGGGGTGAGCACAGATACGCAGTATTTT	CASSVGGVSTDTQYF
12	TRBV12-3/TRBV12-4	TRBJ1-2	many	NA	TGTGCCAGCAGTTCAGGGGCACTCGGCTACACCTTC	CASSSGALGYTF
14	TRBV10-2	TRBJ2-7	many	TRBD1	TGCGCCAGCAGTGTGAATGGACAGGGAGGCGAGCAGTACTTC	CASSVNGQGGEQYF
15	TRBV7-9	TRBJ2-7	NA	TRBD1	TGTGCCAGCGGTCCCGAGGACAGGGGGCTCGACGAGCAGTACTTC	CASGPEDRGLDEQYF
14	TRBV28	TRBJ2-7	few	NA	TGTGCCAGCAGTTTGCAGGGGGGCTGGCTGGAGCAGTACTTC	CASSLQGGWLEQYF
16	TRBV12-3/TRBV12-4	TRBJ2-3	many	NA	TGTGCCAGCAGTTCCCCAGGTGGGGGCGAGACAGATACGCAGTATTTT	CASSSPGGGETDTQYF
17	TRBV7-2	TRBJ2-3	many	TRBD2	TGTGCCAGCAGCTTAGTATCGGTGCGGGGGGGCGGAGATACGCAGTATTTT	CASSLVSVRGGGDTQYF
12	TRBV20-1	TRBJ1-2	NA	NA	TGCAGTGCTAGGGATTGGAACTATGGCTACACCTTC	CSARDWNYGYTF
16	TRBV6-6	TRBJ1-6	many	TRBD1	TGTGCCAGCAGTTACTCGGAACAGGACAGGTCGATTCCCCTCCACTTT	CASSYSEQDRSIPLHF
11	TRBV7-9	TRBJ1-1	NA	NA	TGTGCCAGCAGCTCCGAGGCTGAAGCTTTCTTT	CASSSEAEAFF
16	TRBV27	TRBJ1-3	many	NA	TGTGCCAGCGCCCGCGGAACACAGGGCGGCGGAAACACCATATATTTT	CASARGTQGGGNTIYF
16	TRBV9	TRBJ2-1	NA	NA	TGTGCCAGCAGCGTAGTGGGGAGCCGCTACTACAATGAGCAGTTCTTC	CASSVVGSRYYNEQFF
14	TRBV9	TRBJ2-3	few	NA	TGTGCCAGCAGCGTACGGGGGCAGGAAGATACGCAGTATTTT	CASSVRGQEDTQYF
14	TRBV29-1	TRBJ2-1	many	NA	TGCAGCGTTAGAGGGACGGGACTTAACAATGAGCAGTTCTTC	CSVRGTGLNNEQFF
13	TRBV6-5	TRBJ1-5	many	NA	TGTGCCAGCAGTTACGCCAGAGGACAGCCCCAGCATTTT	CASSYARGQPQHF
13	TRBV21-1	TRBJ2-1	few	NA	TGTGCCAGCAGCAAAGTCATCTACAATGAGCAGTTCTTC	CASSKVIYNEQFF
13	TRBV20-1	TRBJ2-2	NA	NA	TGCAGTGCTAGACCGGCCCCAACCGGGGAGCTGTTTTTT	CSARPAPTGELFF
17	TRBV28	TRBJ2-2	NA	TRBD1	TGTGCCAGCAGTCCCACCCCTGGACAGGGGGCACCCGGGGAGCTGTTTTTT	CASSPTPGQGAPGELFF
15	TRBV28	TRBJ1-2	few	TRBD1	TGTGCCAGCAGTTTCCCGGGACAGGGACCCTATGGCTACACCTTC	CASSFPGQGPYGYTF
11	TRBV12-3/TRBV12-4	TRBJ2-3	few	NA	TGTGCCAGCAGTTTAGGAGGTACGCAGTATTTT	CASSLGGTQYF
17	TRBV28	TRBJ2-7	many	NA	TGTGCCAGCAGTTGGACAGCCACCAGCGAGCTCTCCTACGAGCAGTACTTC	CASSWTATSELSYEQYF
13	TRBV12-3/TRBV12-4	TRBJ2-5	NA	NA	TGTGCCAGCAGGGGGCCGGGGGCAGAGACCCAGTACTTC	CASRGPGAETQYF
18	TRBV27	TRBJ2-1	many	TRBD2	TGTGCCAGCAGTTTACGGGGTTCTAGCGGGGGCAAGGGCAATGAGCAGTTCTTC	CASSLRGSSGGKGNEQFF
15	TRBV5-1	TRBJ1-1	few	TRBD1	TGCGCCAGCAGCCCCGGGACAGGGAGGAACACTGAAGCTTTCTTT	CASSPGTGRNTEAFF
12	TRBV6-5	TRBJ1-1	many	NA	TGTGCCAGCATTTCAGCCGTTCGGGAAGCTTTCTTT	CASISAVREAFF
12	TRBV18	TRBJ2-7	many	NA	TGTGCCAGCTCACCGGACGAAGGCGAGCAGTACTTC	CASSPDEGEQYF
15	TRBV5-6	TRBJ1-5	many	TRBD1	TGTGCCAGCAGCTTGGAACAGGGGATGTATCAGCCCCAGCATTTT	CASSLEQGMYQPQHF
10	TRBV29-1	TRBJ2-7	many	NA	TGCAGCGTTGATTTGGGTGGGAGGAACTTC	CSVDLGGRNF
15	TRBV5-1	TRBJ2-5	medium-sized	NA	TGCGCCAGCAGCTTGAATCCAGTTACGAAAGAGACCCAGTACTTC	CASSLNPVTKETQYF